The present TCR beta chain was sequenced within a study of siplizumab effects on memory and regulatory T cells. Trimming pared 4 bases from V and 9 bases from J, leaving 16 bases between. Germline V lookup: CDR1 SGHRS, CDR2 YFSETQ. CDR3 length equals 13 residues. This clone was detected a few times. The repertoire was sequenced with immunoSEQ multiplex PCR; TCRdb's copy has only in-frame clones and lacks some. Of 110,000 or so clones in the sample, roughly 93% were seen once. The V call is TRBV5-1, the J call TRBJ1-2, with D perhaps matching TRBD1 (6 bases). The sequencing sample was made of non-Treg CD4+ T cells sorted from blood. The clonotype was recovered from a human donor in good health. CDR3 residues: CASSRDTEPSYTF. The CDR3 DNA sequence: TGCGCCAGCAGCAGGGACACAGAACCAAGCTACACCTTC.